This passage covers 7 T cell receptor beta chains from one sample sequenced in a study of spatial heterogeneity in lung cancer. Time point reported: sample taken at primary tumor resection. MiXCR, applied by TCRdb to the 5' RACE reads, yields one record per CDR3 protein. The sample consists of around 3,500 distinct CDR3 sequences, approximately 9.8% of them appearing once. The sample in question was normal lung tissue next to the tumor, obtained at surgery. The receptors were sampled from a male donor with early-stage non-small cell lung cancer.

V and J are TRBV11-1 and TRBJ2-7; perhaps TRBD2 as D (5 bases). This CDR3 is 13 amino acids long. Trimming pared 5 bases from V and 3 bases from J, leaving 11 bases between. Germline values: CDR1 SGHAT, CDR2 FQDESV (reference sequence). The CDR3 coding sequence is TGTGCCAGCAGCAGTTTCGGGATCTACGAGCAGTACTTC. It yields the protein CASSSFGIYEQYF.

Within the sample, this clonotype is medium-sized. The genes are TRBV11-2 and TRBJ1-4; a weak D match, TRBD1 (6 bases). Germline CDR1 is SGHAT and CDR2 is FQNNGV. The CDR3 has 15 residues. Between the trimmed V and J ends, which lost 5 bases and 8 bases, there was a span of 18 bases. The chain's CDR3 is CASSRRGGANEKLFF. CDR3 bases: TGTGCCAGCAGCCGAAGGGGGGGGGCGAACGAAAAACTGTTTTTT. The whole variable domain, remainder taken from reference TRBV11-2 and TRBJ1-4, is EAGVAQSPRYKIIEKRQSVAFWCNPISGHATLYWYQQILGQGPKLLIQFQNNGVVDDSQLPKDRFSAERLKGVDSTLKIQPAKLEDSAVYLCASSRRGGANEKLFFGSGTQLSVL.

This clonotype was detected ten times or more. CDR3 protein: CSAIGTSGYTGELFF. DNA of the CDR3: TGCAGTGCTATCGGGACTAGCGGTTACACCGGGGAGCTGTTTTTT. The J gene is TRBJ2-2, the V gene TRBV20-1; 11 positions match TRBD2. V lost 4 bases, J lost 3 bases, and 4 bases stayed unmatched. The CDR3 extends over 15 amino acids. In germline, CDR1 is DFQATT, CDR2 SNEGSKA (reference sequence).

The sample holds many counts of this clonotype. The chain uses TRBV5-4 and TRBJ1-3; maybe TRBD1 (6 bases). Trimming stripped 5 bases from V and 4 bases from J, with 16 bases between. The CDR3 totals 15 residues. Germline assignment: CDR1 SGHNT and CDR2 YYREEE (reference sequence). The CDR3 DNA reads TGTGCCAGCAGTGCCGGGGGGGCGAGAGGAAACACCATATATTTT. Amino acid sequence: CASSAGGARGNTIYF.

This clonotype is medium-sized (0.01 to 0.1%) within its sample. The chain has TRBV18 and TRBJ2-7; 8 nucleotides match TRBD2. V lost 4 bases, J lost 3 bases, and 5 bases stayed unmatched. Per germline, CDR1 KGHSH and CDR2 LQKENI. This CDR3 comprises 14 residues. The CDR3 DNA reads as TGTGCCAGCTCACTGACCAGCGGGAGCTACGAGCAGTACTTC. Encoded protein: CASSLTSGSYEQYF.

In this sample, this clonotype is medium-sized. The V call is TRBV28, the J call TRBJ1-6; 10 nucleotides align to TRBD1. Germline CDR1 and CDR2: MDHEN and SYDVKM. J lost 9 bases, V lost 6 bases, and 11 bases had no gene match. The CDR3 totals 16 residues. The DNA of the CDR3 is TGTGCCAGCAGGGGGACAGGGGTTGGTCTTGCTTCACCCCTCCACTTT. It translates to CASRGTGVGLASPLHF.

V and J are TRBV6-6 and TRBJ2-5, with TRBD2 as a possible D gene (5 bases). Germline CDR1 reads MNHNY; CDR2 reads SVGAGI (reference sequence). This CDR3 has 16 residues. Trimming took 0 bases from V and 4 from J, leaving 15 bases between them. CDR3: CASSYSVHEAGETQYF. Written as DNA, the CDR3 is TGTGCCAGCAGTTACTCGGTGCATGAGGCGGGAGAGACCCAGTACTTC.